Listed below are T cell receptor beta chains from one sample, sequenced in a study of T cell responses to AZD1222 COVID-19 vaccine. TCRdb keeps only in-frame clones here, not all; method: immunoSEQ multiplex PCR. The data show about 200,000 clones, approximately 90% seen once. Sequencing was performed on peripheral blood, taken 28 days after the second dose of the MenACWY control vaccine. The receptors come from an adult who received the MenACWY meningococcal vaccine as a control. Both conserved end residues are trimmed from each CDR3. A D gene is named only where the DNA matches it firmly. Part of the rows lack a size; the others show once, few, many or a class for expanded clones.

clone_size	v_call	j_call	d_call	cdr3_aa
-	TRBV20-1	TRBJ1-1	-	SVSRNTEAF
-	TRBV5-4	TRBJ1-1	-	ASSPGLSGEAF
once	TRBV4-1	TRBJ2-3	-	ASSQPPFGGDTQY
-	TRBV7-8	TRBJ1-5	-	ASSFNAPQGGQPQH
-	TRBV24-1	TRBJ1-6	-	ATSDLNFPSTGAAPLH
-	TRBV6-2/TRBV6-3	TRBJ2-4	-	ASSETQVAKNIQY
-	TRBV7-2	TRBJ2-2	TRBD2	ASSSGLAGVSGELF
-	TRBV27	TRBJ1-1	-	ASSLVRAGTEAF
-	TRBV7-3	TRBJ1-1	-	ASRTGHRLNTEAF
-	TRBV7-6	TRBJ1-3	-	ASSLSGSLYSGNTIY
-	TRBV30	TRBJ2-7	TRBD1	AWSGHLGQRQGSYEQY
-	TRBV6-6	TRBJ2-7	TRBD1	ASSLGTGVYEQY
-	TRBV27	TRBJ1-2	TRBD1	ASTSQGAGYGYT
-	TRBV4-1	TRBJ1-5	-	ASSQDRQADQPQH
-	TRBV5-1	TRBJ1-2	TRBD1	ASSLATGTGGYT
-	TRBV24-1	TRBJ2-2	TRBD1	ATSERQTGGNTGELF
once	TRBV27	TRBJ1-1	-	ASRKGTKAF
-	TRBV24-1	TRBJ2-7	-	ATSEGEGSYEQY
-	TRBV6-2/TRBV6-3	TRBJ1-1	-	ASSLPGSGGRAF
few	TRBV13	TRBJ2-7	-	ASSVALFPEQY
-	TRBV27	TRBJ1-1	-	ASSESLYKRVYTEAF
-	TRBV14	TRBJ1-2	-	ASSQDQRVGYT
-	TRBV7-8	TRBJ1-2	-	ASSLVVANYGYT
-	TRBV28	TRBJ2-7	TRBD1	ASSPPRQGMYEQY
-	TRBV7-9	TRBJ1-2	-	ASSPSGAGWGYGYT
few	TRBV10-3	TRBJ2-7	TRBD2	AISWGGGYEQY
-	TRBV10-3	TRBJ1-2	TRBD1	AISLQGPYGYT
once	TRBV19	TRBJ1-6	-	ASSIKRGRRVNSPLH
-	TRBV5-8	TRBJ2-4	-	ASSLSSGRDIQY
-	TRBV19	TRBJ1-5	-	ASSMMWDYSNQPQH
-	TRBV12-5	TRBJ1-1	-	ASGGTGTSQTEAF
-	TRBV27	TRBJ1-1	-	ASSSGSGKLTAF
-	TRBV5-6	TRBJ2-2	-	ASTFGGTGELF
-	TRBV29-1	TRBJ2-7	TRBD1	SVETGAGSYEQY